These 13 T cell receptor beta chains originate from one sample sequenced in a study of memory CD4+ T cells and cytomegalovirus serostatus (dated by TCRdb to between 2018 and 2021). Library prep was done by the immunoSEQ multiplex PCR assay. As stored in TCRdb, this immuneACCESS dataset retains in-frame rearrangements with V and J assigned. A fraction of the clones does not appear; measured against another copy, unresolved V genes explain less than half of the discrepancy, and the remainder lacks a known reason. In this sample the table shows about 52,000 clones, about four fifths of which occur a single time. Roughly 1.5% of the sample goes to the ten largest clones. Single viable CD3+CD4+CD8-CD45RO+ cells were sorted as memory CD4+ T cells on a FACSAria II. Input material: memory CD4+ T cells from blood. The receptors come from an adult in good health and CMV-seropositive.

The DNA of the CDR3 is TGTGCCAGTAGTATAGGGGAAGGGATGACCCAGTACTTC. Translated, it gives CASSIGEGMTQYF. V is TRBV19 and J is TRBJ2-5; D gene uncertain. Germline loops: CDR1 LNHDA, CDR2 SQIVND (reference sequence). Trimming took 1 base from V and 7 from J, leaving 10 bases between them. CDR3 length equals 13 residues. The full variable domain, completed using reference TRBV19 and TRBJ2-5, is DGGITQSPKYLFRKEGQNVTLSCEQNLNHDAMYWYRQDPGQGLRLIYYSQIVNDFQKGDIAEGYSVSREKKESFPLTVTSAQKNPTAFYLCASSIGEGMTQYFGPGTRLLVL.

This chain connects TRBV7-2 to TRBJ2-7; TRBD1 aligns across 7 bases. Germline V CDR1 and CDR2: SGHTA, FQGNSA. This CDR3 has 16 residues. The ends lost 5 bases at V and 4 bases at J; junction bases unmatched: 14. CDR3 bases: TGTGCCAGCAGCCGTACGGACGTAAGGGGGCGGTACGAGCAGTACTTC. Its translation: CASSRTDVRGRYEQYF.

The chain has TRBV7-2 and TRBJ1-5; D is possibly TRBD1 (5 bases). Germline lookup yields CDR1 SGHTA and CDR2 FQGNSA. The CDR3 consists of 15 residues. The V and J ends lost 1 base and 3 bases respectively, with 10 bases between them. CDR3 coding DNA: TGTGCCAGCAGCTTAGTGGGGGGACCCAATCAGCCCCAGCATTTT. It translates to CASSLVGGPNQPQHF.

The V call is TRBV18, the J call TRBJ2-5; TRBD1 matches 7 bases. CDR3 length: 15 residues. Germline CDR1 is KGHSH and CDR2 is LQKENI. Germline trimming cut 1 base from V and 5 bases from J; bases unmatched to any gene: 7. The CDR3 is CASSPQKGADETQYF. In DNA, the CDR3 is TGTGCCAGCTCACCACAAAAGGGGGCGGATGAGACCCAGTACTTC.

The J gene is TRBJ1-1, the V gene TRBV5-1; TRBD1 aligns across 7 bases. This CDR3 is 17 amino acids long. Germline CDR1 and CDR2: SGHRS and YFSETQ. V dropped 5 bases and J dropped 1; count of bases not matched to a gene: 14. The CDR3 loop is CASSRSFRQGGNTEAFF. The CDR3 nucleotides read TGCGCCAGCAGTCGATCTTTCCGACAGGGAGGGAACACTGAAGCTTTCTTT.

The CDR3 sequence: CASSLQNYGYTF. CDR3 in DNA: TGCGCCAGCAGCTTACAAAACTATGGCTACACCTTC. The V gene is TRBV5-1, the J gene TRBJ1-2; D uncertain. V was trimmed by 2 bases and J by 2 bases, leaving 4 bases between them. CDR3 size: 12 residues. Germline-derived CDR1 and CDR2 are SGHRS and YFSETQ.

The gene calls are TRBV15 and TRBJ1-5, with a weak D call TRBD1 (6 bases). Per germline, CDR1 LNHNV and CDR2 YYDKDF (reference sequence). The CDR3 has 16 amino acids. The ends were cut back, 0 bases at V and 8 bases at J, with 17 bases in the middle. The CDR3 reads CATSRDARGQNEPQHF. The CDR3, as DNA: TGTGCCACCAGCAGAGATGCCCGGGGGCAAAACGAGCCCCAGCATTTT.

This rearrangement joins TRBV18 to TRBJ2-1; 7 bases are shared with TRBD1. CDR1 KGHSH and CDR2 LQKENI come from the germline V gene. J was trimmed by 5 bases and V by 6 bases; bases with no gene match: 7. This CDR3 spans 14 amino acids. The CDR3 region is CASSRQGRNNEQFF. CDR3 in DNA: TGTGCCAGCTCCCGACAGGGTCGGAACAATGAGCAGTTCTTC.

The rearrangement links TRBV7-8 to TRBJ2-6; 9 positions match TRBD1. This CDR3 is 19 amino acids long. With V trimmed by 5 bases and J by 0 bases, 11 bases remained unmatched. From germline, CDR1 is SGHVS and CDR2 FQNEAQ. The CDR3 loop reads CASSATPGTGISGANVLTF. The CDR3 DNA is TGTGCCAGCAGCGCAACTCCCGGGACAGGGATCTCTGGGGCCAACGTCCTGACTTTC.

The chain employs TRBV19 and TRBJ2-2; D is possibly TRBD2 (5 bases). The length of the CDR3 is 15 residues. Germline V gene data show CDR1 as LNHDA and CDR2 as SQIVND (reference sequence). Trimming left V 6 bases short and J 4 bases short, with 15 bases between. This CDR3 is CASRERTGTTGELFF. For the CDR3, the DNA is TGTGCCAGTAGAGAAAGGACGGGAACCACCGGGGAGCTGTTTTTT.

This clone was counted between two and nine times. The rearrangement links TRBV12-5 to TRBJ2-4; the D gene is possibly TRBD1 (7 bases). With 4 bases removed from V and 3 bases from J, the gap between germline ends came to 16 bases. CDR3 length equals 16 residues. Per germline, CDR1 LGHNT and CDR2 FRNRAP. The CDR3 protein is CASGSPQGGVKNIQYF. Written as DNA, the CDR3 is TGTGCTAGTGGTTCGCCCCAGGGGGGAGTCAAAAACATTCAGTACTTC.

The rearrangement uses TRBV5-6 and TRBJ2-7; 9 nucleotides match TRBD2. CDR3 length: 16 amino acids. V dropped 0 bases and J dropped 5; count of bases not matched to a gene: 9. The germline V gene has CDR1 SGHDT and CDR2 YYEEEE. The CDR3 bases are TGTGCCAGCAGCTTGGGAGGAGCGGGAGGTTACCACGAGCAGTACTTC. Amino acid sequence: CASSLGGAGGYHEQYF. The variable domain in full, with the rest retrieved from reference TRBV5-6 and TRBJ2-7, is DAGVTQSPTHLIKTRGQQVTLRCSPKSGHDTVSWYQQALGQGPQFIFQYYEEEERQRGNFPDRFSGHQFPNYSSELNVNALLLGDSALYLCASSLGGAGGYHEQYFGPGTRLTVT.

The genes are TRBV28 and TRBJ2-1; perhaps D is TRBD1 or TRBD2 (5 bases each). Trimming shortened V by 7 bases and J by 7 bases, and 17 bases separated the two germline ends. The V gene's germline CDR1 is MDHEN and CDR2 SYDVKM. The CDR3 loop spans 14 amino acids. CDR3 protein: CASTPPGPGNEQFF. In nucleotides, the CDR3 is TGTGCCAGCACCCCCCCAGGGCCGGGGAATGAGCAGTTCTTC.